This T cell receptor beta chain was sequenced for a study of Ad26.COV2.S vaccination and SARS-CoV-2 variants. Comments on this clone: Its antigen is still unknown.

Clones were sequenced by immunoSEQ multiplex PCR, and TCRdb holds only the in-frame ones, with some missing. The sample includes 180,000 or so clones, approximately 88% of them seen just once. Notes on the study in general: The placebo group had lower spike-specific TCR breadth than the vaccine recipients did.

V was pared by 7 bases and J by 0 bases, with 4 bases of the junction left unmatched. CDR3 size: 14 residues. The germline V gene encodes CDR1 WSHSY and CDR2 SAAADI. This chain uses TRBV10-2 with TRBJ2-7; 9 bases line up with TRBD1. The sequence was collected from a human donor who had recovered from COVID-19. Sequenced here: peripheral blood, sampled after recovery from COVID-19. The DNA for the CDR3 is TGCGCCAGCACTTTGACAGGGGGCTCCTACGAGCAGTACTTC. Its protein product is CASTLTGGSYEQYF.